These 4 T cell receptor beta chains originate from one sample sequenced in a study of T cell responses to AZD1222 COVID-19 vaccine. Libraries were prepared by immunoSEQ multiplex PCR; TCRdb keeps only in-frame clonotypes and omits some of them. This sample has about 85,000 clones, with 88% found just once. Specimen: peripheral blood, collected on day 0 of AZD1222 vaccination. The origin of the receptors is an adult in good health.

This chain joins TRBV5-1 and TRBJ2-3, with D maybe TRBD2 (5 bases). Germline lookup yields CDR1 SGHRS and CDR2 YFSETQ. With 0 bases removed from V and 1 base from J, the gap between germline ends came to 12 bases. This CDR3 is built from 16 residues. The CDR3: CASSLDPAGGTDTQYF. CDR3 nucleotides: TGCGCCAGCAGCTTGGATCCGGCGGGCGGCACAGATACGCAGTATTTT.

The V and J genes are TRBV10-3 and TRBJ1-6; D ambiguous. Per germline, CDR1 ENHRY and CDR2 SYGVKD. V was pared by 5 bases and J by 0 bases, with 14 bases between. The CDR3 extends over 17 amino acids. DNA for the CDR3: TGTGCCATCAGTCCCGCAGGAACCAGCTCCTATAATTCACCCCTCCACTTT. This encodes CAISPAGTSSYNSPLHF.

A single count supports this clone. The J gene is TRBJ2-7, the V gene TRBV2; 13 bases agree with TRBD2. The CDR3 runs to 16 residues. Trimming at V came to 1 base and at J to 2 bases, leaving 2 bases not matched to a gene. Germline CDR1 and CDR2: SNHLY and FYNNEI. This CDR3 reads CASSEEGLAGTYEQYF. In nucleotides, the CDR3 is TGTGCCAGCAGTGAAGAGGGACTAGCGGGAACCTACGAGCAGTACTTC.

This chain connects TRBV30 to TRBJ1-1, with no clear D. V was pared by 0 bases and J by 2 bases, with 7 bases between. This CDR3 has 13 residues. Germline CDR1 reads GTSNPN; CDR2 reads SVGIG (reference sequence). CDR3 bases: TGTGCCTGGAGTGTGTGTGTAAACACTGAAGCTTTCTTT. Encoded protein: CAWSVCVNTEAFF.